This T cell receptor (beta chain) was sequenced for a study of blood T cell repertoires in COVID-19. Study details: Whether acute or convalescent, the COVID-19 samples came from the United States, Italy and Spain. From T cells, B-cell-depleted T cells, or PBMCs came the material, which was cDNA or gDNA.

Authors' analysis steps: Estimated nucleated cell counts came from reference gene primer amplification. Libraries were prepared by immunoSEQ multiplex PCR; TCRdb keeps only in-frame clonotypes and omits some of them. The DNA gave D and trimming, while V, J and clone size come from that table. The profile covers more than 65,000 clones, with roughly nine tenths appearing a single time and 4.9% taken by the ten largest. The CDR3 has 15 amino acids. Trimming cost V 1 base and J 5 bases; bases outside gene matches: 3. Per germline, CDR1 KGHSH and CDR2 LQKENI. This clone was detected only a few times. Material for sequencing was peripheral blood. The gene calls are TRBV18 and TRBJ1-5, with 9 bases fitting TRBD1. The receptor was derived from a woman over 75 with active or convalescent COVID-19. CDR3 in DNA: TGTGCCAGCTCACCACGGACAGGGGCAGATCAGCCCCAGCATTTT. It yields the protein CASSPRTGADQPQHF.